These T cell receptor beta chains were read from a single sample in a study of T cell responses to AZD1222 COVID-19 vaccine. Sequencing used immunoSEQ multiplex PCR; TCRdb keeps in-frame clones, though not all of them. The repertoire holds tens of thousands of clones, with roughly 90% as singletons. The sample in question was peripheral blood, obtained 28 days after the second AZD1222 dose. The receptors were gathered from an adult who received the AZD1222 COVID-19 vaccine. CDR3s include the opening cysteine and the closing phenylalanine or tryptophan. Fields, in order: V gene, J gene, clone size, D gene, CDR3 protein, CDR3 DNA. The D gene is left open where the match is weak. Expanded clones get a size class; other rows say once, few or many, or leave the size out.

TRBV11-2	TRBJ2-2	-	TRBD1	CASSFRRGGAIGELFF	TGTGCCAGCAGCTTTCGGCGAGGGGGCGCGATCGGGGAGCTGTTTTTT
TRBV7-6	TRBJ2-3	-	TRBD1	CASSSPGQGDPTDF	TGTGCCAGCAGCTCGCCGGGACAGGGGGATCCGACAGATTTT
TRBV25-1	TRBJ2-3	-	-	CASSEFEGADTQYF	TGTGCCAGCAGTGAATTCGAGGGTGCGGATACGCAGTATTTT
TRBV5-4	TRBJ2-7	-	TRBD2	CASRRSGTRAYEQYF	TGTGCCAGCAGGCGATCCGGGACTAGAGCCTACGAGCAGTACTTC
TRBV10-1	TRBJ1-1	-	TRBD1	CASSESRTGIRDTEAFF	TGCGCCAGCAGTGAGTCGAGGACAGGGATTAGGGACACTGAAGCTTTCTTT
TRBV27	TRBJ2-7	-	-	CASRSPFGPYEQYF	TGTGCCAGCAGAAGTCCCTTTGGCCCCTACGAGCAGTACTTC
TRBV19	TRBJ2-1	once	TRBD2	CASTPQAGVVSPNEQFF	TGTGCCAGTACCCCCCAAGCGGGAGTGGTTTCACCTAATGAGCAGTTCTTC
TRBV6-5	TRBJ1-4	-	-	CASSPNNEKLFF	TGTGCCAGCAGTCCAAATAATGAAAAACTGTTTTTT
TRBV14	TRBJ2-7	-	-	CASSQLQDTYEQYF	TGTGCCAGCAGCCAATTACAGGATACCTACGAGCAGTACTTC
TRBV28	TRBJ2-1	-	TRBD2	CASSSLALAIDFGQFF	TGTGCCAGCAGTTCCCTGGCACTAGCGATTGATTTCGGGCAGTTCTTC
TRBV18	TRBJ2-7	-	-	CASSPRSAGQADSYEQYF	TGTGCCAGCTCACCAAGGTCCGCAGGGCAGGCCGACTCCTACGAGCAGTACTTC
TRBV9	TRBJ2-3	once	TRBD2	CASSAIAGGQGTQYF	TGTGCCAGCAGCGCTATAGCGGGAGGGCAGGGTACGCAGTATTTT
TRBV11-2	TRBJ2-7	once	TRBD2	CASSGLAGVYEQYF	TGTGCCAGCAGCGGGCTAGCGGGAGTCTACGAGCAGTACTTC
TRBV6-2/TRBV6-3	TRBJ2-5	once	TRBD2	CASSTKREGLETQYF	TGTGCCAGCAGTACCAAGCGGGAGGGCCTTGAGACCCAGTACTTC
TRBV28	TRBJ1-2	-	-	CASRQQGDYGYTF	TGTGCCAGCAGACAGCAAGGGGACTATGGCTACACCTTC
TRBV2	TRBJ2-5	-	TRBD1	CASSRDSQETQYF	TGTGCCAGCAGCCGGGACAGTCAAGAGACCCAGTACTTC
TRBV30	TRBJ1-1	-	-	CAWSLKSDTEAFF	TGTGCCTGGAGTCTAAAGAGTGACACTGAAGCTTTCTTT
TRBV7-8	TRBJ1-4	-	-	CASSRKRTVPNEKLFF	TGTGCCAGCAGCCGCAAACGGACAGTTCCTAATGAAAAACTGTTTTTT
TRBV19	TRBJ2-7	-	-	CASSILGGGAIFADEQYF	TGTGCCAGTAGTATCCTGGGAGGGGGCGCAATCTTTGCTGACGAGCAGTACTTC
TRBV6-2/TRBV6-3	TRBJ2-5	-	-	CASSYSITAGQETQYF	TGTGCCAGCAGTTACTCGATCACCGCCGGCCAAGAGACCCAGTACTTC
TRBV5-1	TRBJ2-2	-	-	CASSPDSYANTGELFF	TGCGCCAGCAGCCCCGACAGTTATGCGAACACCGGGGAGCTGTTTTTT
TRBV5-1	TRBJ2-7	-	-	CASSLAQSYEQYF	TGCGCCAGCAGCTTGGCGCAGTCCTACGAGCAGTACTTC
TRBV4-3	TRBJ2-7	-	-	CASSPQTGTPPHEQYF	TGCGCCAGCAGCCCGCAAACCGGGACCCCCCCCCACGAGCAGTACTTC
TRBV28	TRBJ2-3	-	TRBD2	CASTPEREWADTQYF	TGTGCCAGCACCCCTGAGCGGGAGTGGGCAGATACGCAGTATTTT
TRBV30	TRBJ1-2	-	TRBD1	CAWSRTSTGTGPRANYGYTF	TGTGCCTGGAGTCGCACTTCAACCGGGACAGGTCCTCGAGCTAACTATGGCTACACCTTC
TRBV7-9	TRBJ2-1	-	-	CASSLYDGTAYNEQFF	TGTGCCAGCAGCTTGTACGACGGGACGGCCTACAATGAGCAGTTCTTC
TRBV19	TRBJ1-5	-	TRBD1	CACKSSGTGPNQPQHF	TGTGCCTGCAAATCGTCCGGGACAGGGCCCAATCAGCCCCAGCATTTT
TRBV5-4	TRBJ1-1	-	TRBD1	CASSTRQGVNTEAFF	TGTGCCAGCAGCACCAGACAGGGGGTGAACACTGAAGCTTTCTTT